The source of this TCR beta chain is a study of blood T cell repertoires in COVID-19. Whole-study context: PBMCs, B-cell-depleted T cells, or T cells provided the cDNA or gDNA that made up the material.

Repertoires were generated with immunoSEQ multiplex PCR, while TCRdb's copy carries only in-frame clones and drops some. The sample consists of 200,000 to 250,000 clones, approximately 78% of them appearing once. Germline CDR1 reads MRHNA; CDR2 reads SNTAGT. This CDR3 spans 15 amino acids. V gave up 4 bases and J gave up 6 bases, with 13 bases separating them. Input material: peripheral blood. The sequence was collected from a woman in her 70s with COVID-19, enrolled during active disease. The chain couples TRBV6-4 to TRBJ1-6; D not resolved. Here the CDR3 DNA reads TGTGCCAGCAGTGCTGAAGGACTGCCTAATTCACCCCTCCACTTT. This encodes CASSAEGLPNSPLHF.